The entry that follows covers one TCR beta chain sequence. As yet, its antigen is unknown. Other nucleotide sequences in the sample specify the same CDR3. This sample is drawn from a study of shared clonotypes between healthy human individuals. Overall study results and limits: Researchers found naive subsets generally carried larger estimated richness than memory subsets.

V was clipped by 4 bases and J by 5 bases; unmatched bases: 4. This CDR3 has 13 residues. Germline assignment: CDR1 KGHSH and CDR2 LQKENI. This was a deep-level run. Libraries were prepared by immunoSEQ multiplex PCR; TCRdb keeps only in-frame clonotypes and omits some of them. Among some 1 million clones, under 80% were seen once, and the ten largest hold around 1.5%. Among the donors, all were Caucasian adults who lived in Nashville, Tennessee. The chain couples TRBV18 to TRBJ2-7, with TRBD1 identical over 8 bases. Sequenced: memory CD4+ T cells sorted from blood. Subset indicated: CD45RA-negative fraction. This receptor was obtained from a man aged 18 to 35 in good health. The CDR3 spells CASSRKDRDEQYF. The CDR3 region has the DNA TGTGCCAGCTCACGAAAGGACAGGGACGAGCAGTACTTC.